This T cell receptor (beta chain) was profiled in a study of breast tumors, draining lymph nodes, adjacent tissues. Overall study findings and caveats: Compared with basal-like, luminal-like tumors shared significantly more repertoire with nontumor tissue. Tumors had less TCR diversity than lymph nodes, more than nontumor tissue. Findings are consistent with lymph node origin and intratumoral expansion of most tumor T cells. Data only fit, rather than demonstrated, lymph node origin of most tumor T cells.

Germline lookup yields CDR1 SGHVS and CDR2 FQNEAQ. CDR3 length equals 12 residues. Trimming removed 5 bases at V and 6 bases at J, with 8 bases between. In its sample, this clonotype was seen many times. The antigen is unknown. A single record per CDR3 protein comes from TCRdb applying MiXCR to the multiplex PCR reads. This sample yields more than 50,000 distinct CDR3 sequences, of which approximately 40% are seen a single time; approximately 9.1% belongs to the top ten. This chain links TRBV7-8 with TRBJ2-1, with D unresolved. The sample comprised breast tumor tissue. This receptor was taken from a female donor with breast cancer. Some clones in this sample may be carry-over from other donors' samples. For the CDR3, the DNA is TGTGCCAGCAGCCGAGATCGCAATGAGCAGTTCTTC. It specifies CASSRDRNEQFF.